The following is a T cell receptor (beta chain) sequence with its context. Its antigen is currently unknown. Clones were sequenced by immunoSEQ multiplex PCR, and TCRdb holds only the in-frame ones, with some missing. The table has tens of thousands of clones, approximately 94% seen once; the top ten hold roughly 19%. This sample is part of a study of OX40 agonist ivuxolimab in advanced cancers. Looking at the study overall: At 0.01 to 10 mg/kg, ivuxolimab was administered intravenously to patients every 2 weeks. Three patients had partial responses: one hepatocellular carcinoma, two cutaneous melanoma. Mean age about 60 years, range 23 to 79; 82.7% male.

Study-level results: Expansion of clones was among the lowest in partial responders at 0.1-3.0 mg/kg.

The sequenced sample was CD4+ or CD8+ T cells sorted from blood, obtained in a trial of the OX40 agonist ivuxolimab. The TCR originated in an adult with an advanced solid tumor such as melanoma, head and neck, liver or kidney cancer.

CDR3 sequence (DNA): TGTGCCAGCAGCTCATATAGCGGGAGGGCCTGGGATGAGACCCAGTACTTC. As protein: CASSSYSGRAWDETQYF. The chain uses TRBV7-2 and TRBJ2-5; 11 nucleotides align to TRBD2. The CDR3 spans 17 residues. Germline V gives CDR1 SGHTA, CDR2 FQGNSA. The V gene end was trimmed by 4 bases and the J gene end by 5 bases; junction bases not matched to a gene: 12. Complete variable domain (other parts from reference TRBV7-2 and TRBJ2-5): GAGVSQSPSNKVTEKGKDVELRCDPISGHTALYWYRQSLGQGLEFLIYFQGNSAPDKSGLPSDRFSAERTGGSVSTLTIQRTQQEDSAVYLCASSSYSGRAWDETQYFGPGTRLLVL.